This note documents a single T cell receptor (beta chain) sequence. This clone was counted a single time. What antigen it recognizes has not been identified. No quality values exist for individual bases; no much larger clone is one base distant. The data belong to a study of cytomegalovirus exposure and HLA in healthy donors (dated by TCRdb to the late 2010s). Turning to the overall study: An earlier analysis of fewer than 750 of the donors reported 276 Gb of sequence data and 117 million unique TCR beta sequences obtained from about 200 million T cells. An early release covering 500 to 750 HLA-typed donors comprised about 300 gigabases of sequencing data and about 90 million unique TCR sequences. Among the roughly 430 genotyped donors, 81% belonged to the genetic ancestry cluster associated with self-reported Caucasian donors. The aim of the study was to test whether cataloging public T cell receptors could identify signatures of past pathogen exposure. Using immunosequencing, the study profiled T cell repertoires from 640 or so subjects and related those repertoires to cytomegalovirus serostatus. In addition to the first cohort of 650 to 750 subjects, a separate validation cohort of 100 to 150 different subjects was used. The study combined high-throughput TCR immunosequencing, statistical association of individual TCRs with disease status, and machine learning to predict cytomegalovirus infection status. In a later analysis, previously published TCR beta repertoires from 670 or so donors were re-analyzed and high-resolution HLA genotyping was added so that TCR occurrence patterns could be studied. In the later analysis, no new phenotypic data were used to find candidate immune exposures; instead, reliance was placed on TCR beta sequences and their occurrence across donors. An earlier analysis of a few hundred of the donors applied high-throughput TCR beta sequencing to assess whether each TCR beta V gene segment acted as functional or pseudogenic. Donor age, sex, ethnicity and CMV serostatus were collected together with the repertoire data. A later genetic analysis took genome-wide SNP genotypes for about 65% of the roughly 670 donors and used that subset as a discovery cohort. All discovery cohort repertoires had been generated on a single sequencing platform. HLA typing covered class I and class II loci at four-digit resolution. Typing coverage differed by locus: A, B, C, DRB1 and DQB1 were typed in about 620-630 donors, DQA1 in around 500, DPA1 in 600 to 610, and DPB1 in approximately 450. Several DR-DQ haplotypes were handled as single units for association and clustering because linkage in the cohort was strong. Among around 400 genotyped donors of the cohort, an average of roughly 230,000 unique TCR beta nucleotide sequences was sequenced per donor, of which roughly 17% were non-productive. Study-wide conclusions, independent of this receptor: Most TCR sequences were seen in very few donors, while some public TCRs were found in many individuals. Because some donors lacked HLA typing at each locus, the association tests relied only on the typed subset. According to a later genetic analysis, donors in an Asian-associated ancestry cluster had fewer N-insertions in productive TCRs than the approximately 650-donor mean. The authors suggested that the approach could potentially be extended to other disease states and immunological phenotypes. Cytomegalovirus status was reported to be diagnosed by the classifier with high specificity and sensitivity in both the original and validation cohorts. In vitro tests confirmed that a few of the cytomegalovirus-associated TCR beta chains recognize cytomegalovirus antigens. Correlated functional status among segregating V segments might reflect linkage disequilibrium, but an unknown experimental factor could not be ruled out. In this cohort, only TCR beta chains were sequenced, and detectable features were limited by the absence of alpha or paired-chain data. Immune exposure information for the cohort was limited to CMV serostatus. According to a later analysis, parvovirus B19, influenza, CMV and Epstein-Barr virus appeared linked to several top co-occurrence clusters. A further reported finding was that TCR beta sequences accurately predicted the HLA-A and HLA-B alleles for most subjects in the first cohort. Some IMGT-functional V segments, including TRBV6-2 and TRBV6-3, could not be distinguished by the 87-base-pair reads and were therefore excluded. An earlier analysis of around 540 of the donors showed that most TCR beta V segments appeared in productive rearrangements either about 87% or about 30% of the time, which broadly matched IMGT annotations. The study gave a list of about 150 TCR beta chains associated with cytomegalovirus. At a false discovery rate of 0.05, a later analysis linked 16,951 TCR beta sequences to specific HLA alleles. According to a later analysis, TCR association rates differed among HLA loci, with DRB1 alleles showing the most associated TCRs and HLA-C alleles showing the fewest. A group of highly shared sequence variants was considered likely to be a technical artifact of the sequencing pipeline. Because counts were too low, seventeen rarely observed V segments, including chromosome 9 orphons, were left out of the earlier analysis of 587 of the donors. According to a later analysis, most CMV-associated TCR beta chains appeared to be HLA-restricted, and the HLA associations seemed to be driven largely by CMV exposure. Compared with equally common non-associated chains, HLA-associated TCR beta chains in a later analysis were more clonally expanded and had lower generation probabilities. Sequencing depth was assumed to be roughly uniform across donors in the presence/absence analyses, though that assumption may not hold. When HLA alleles, especially DR and DQ, strongly co-occurred, attributing TCR associations to individual alleles was difficult. An association between a missense DCLRE1C variant and V-gene and J-gene trimming of TCR beta chains was found in a later genetic analysis and replicated in an independent cohort.

The cohort comprised several hundred healthy bone marrow donors. At the time of sampling, all cohort members were nominally healthy, though unrecorded immune exposures were likely present. The donor tested CMV seropositive and was one of the 289 seropositive cohort members. A peripheral blood sample was provided by each donor, and peripheral blood mononuclear cells were used for TCR beta sequencing. Genomic DNA was extracted from the blood cell samples with the Qiagen DNeasy Blood Extraction Kit. To prepare the library, the immunoSEQ multiplex PCR assay was applied. A mixture of 60 forward primers for TCR Vbeta segments and 13 reverse primers for TCR Jbeta segments was used in the multiplex PCR. The CDR3 region of rearranged TCR beta genes was amplified from genomic DNA by a multiplex PCR assay. On the Illumina HiSeq System, the amplified TCR beta libraries were sequenced as 87-base-pair reads. The original pipeline was this. A later analysis tallied around 82 million unique TCR beta chains across the 650 to 750 repertoires, and some 12 million of those chains were shared by two or more donors. Raw reads were error-corrected and collapsed into unique sequences by a nearest-neighbor algorithm in which closely related sequences were merged to remove PCR and sequencing errors. CDR3 sequences were aligned to IMGT reference sequences to assign V, D and J gene segments. Each retained sequence needed at least a six-nucleotide match to both a V gene segment and a J gene segment. Rearrangements were called productive when the CDR3 lacked stop codons and stayed in frame with V and J; all others were non-productive. CDR3 was defined according to IMGT convention as the region running from the second conserved V-encoded cysteine to the conserved J-encoded phenylalanine. The earlier analysis of some 550 of the donors excluded any sequence lacking an unambiguous match to a single V gene segment. In an earlier analysis of several hundred of the donors, V segments were called functional above 56.7% productive rearrangements and were called segregating when the between-donor standard deviation exceeded 5%. A statistical classification framework was built for diagnosing cytomegalovirus status from the catalog of TCR beta chain sequences. A later analysis assigned V and J genes by comparing TCR nucleotide sequences with IMGT/GENE-DB human TR gene sequences. A later analysis assigned CDR3 sequences and most-parsimonious VDJ recombination scenarios with the TCRdist pipeline. A later analysis defined each TCR beta chain by its CDR3 amino acid sequence plus V-gene family, and excluded reads lacking a unique V-gene family. To address suspected cross-contamination and a sequencing artifact, a later analysis removed 592 highly shared, low-generation-probability nucleotide sequences. In a later analysis, a clonal expansion index was calculated for each public chain from normalized within-repertoire ranks of inferred template counts. Generation probabilities in a later analysis came from a VDJ recombination model fitted to out-of-frame rearrangements, and those results were checked against IGoR. In a later analysis, hypergeometric tests were used to score TCR-TCR, TCR-HLA and TCR-CMV co-occurrence, with a repertoire-size bias correction applied to TCR pairs. In a later analysis, false discovery rates were estimated by permuting HLA or CMV assignments 20 times. In a later analysis, co-occurring TCRs were grouped using DBSCAN, with TCRdist sequence similarity added in when clustering inside HLA-allele-positive subsets. Repertoires with fewer than 30,000 or more than 120,000 public chains were left out of co-occurrence clustering, as were roughly five repertoires with anomalous nucleotide sharing. TCRdb re-hosts the immuneACCESS table, in-frame sequences only. Its copies lack some clones; in the studies checked, an unresolved V gene accounts for under half of them, and the cause for the rest is not known. The V and J calls and clone size are taken from that table; D and trimming were inferred from the DNA. This sample lists 150,000 or so clones; 70% to 85% were detected once. The top ten hold 1.4% of the sample.

Its CDR3 holds 10 amino acids, cysteine through phenylalanine. Only CDR3 DNA remains: 30 bases, in frame from the first base. The junction carries 4 bases between V and J, which are trimmed by 3 bases and 6 bases respectively. CDR1 is given as SGDLS and CDR2 as YYNGEE, both from the germline V gene. Sequencing was carried out using PBMCs. This TCR was recovered from a man between 25 and 39 years old in good health and CMV-seropositive. The chain employs TRBV9 and TRBJ2-7, with the D gene call left open. The encoded CDR3 is CASSALEQYF. The bases are TGTGCCAGCAGCGCCCTCGAGCAGTACTTC.